The 26 T cell receptor beta chains listed next were all sequenced from one sample in a study. TCRdb redid the calling of the 5' RACE reads with MiXCR, one entry per CDR3 protein. The sample holds about 43,000 distinct CDR3 sequences, roughly a fifth seen once. Cells sorted as Tregs were CD4+, CD25+ and CD127-/low. Sequenced material: Tregs sorted from a lymph node. The receptor set was obtained from a female donor with breast cancer.

This clonotype was seen ten or more times. V and J are TRBV4-1 and TRBJ2-1; 9 positions agree with TRBD2. Trimming removed 1 base from V and 7 bases from J; junction bases left unmatched: 8. Germline lookup yields CDR1 MGHRA and CDR2 YSYEKL. The CDR3 contains 16 residues. For the CDR3, the DNA is TGCGCCAGCAGCCAAGTCCTAGCGGGATTTGGTAATGAGCAGTTCTTC. Protein sequence: CASSQVLAGFGNEQFF.

The chain couples TRBV7-9 to TRBJ2-5; D unclear. Germline V gives CDR1 SEHNR, CDR2 FQNEAQ (reference sequence). CDR3 length: 11 residues. Trimming took off 5 bases at V and 2 bases at J, with 3 bases between the two ends. In DNA, the CDR3 is TGTGCCAGCAGCAAACAAGAGACCCAGTACTTC. This sequence encodes CASSKQETQYF.

This clonotype is judged medium-sized. The chain carries TRBV20-1 and TRBJ1-6; D is undetermined. In germline, CDR1 is DFQATT, CDR2 SNEGSKA (reference sequence). This CDR3 region has 16 residues. V was trimmed by 1 base and J by 0 bases, leaving 10 bases between them. In DNA, the CDR3 is TGCAGTGCTAGAGGACAATACCTCTCCTATAATTCACCCCTCCACTTT. Its translation: CSARGQYLSYNSPLHF.

This clonotype was counted many times. This chain joins TRBV5-5 and TRBJ1-5; tentative D call: TRBD1 (5 bases). V lost 4 bases and J 4 bases, leaving 18 bases between the germline ends. Germline V gene data show CDR1 as SGHKS and CDR2 as YYEKEE (reference sequence). The CDR3 covers 16 residues. CDR3 loop: CASSADFDSLNQPQHF. The DNA for the CDR3 is TGTGCCAGCAGCGCTGATTTTGACAGCCTAAATCAGCCCCAGCATTTT.

There are many counts of this clonotype. This chain connects TRBV5-1 to TRBJ1-1; D might be TRBD1 (5 bases). Per the germline V gene, CDR1 is SGHRS and CDR2 is YFSETQ. This CDR3 region has 16 residues. Trimming cost V 0 bases and J 8 bases, with 20 bases left between them. The CDR3 loop reads CASSLDRRDGGLEAFF. DNA for the CDR3: TGCGCCAGCAGCTTGGACCGTCGGGACGGGGGTTTGGAAGCTTTCTTT.

A few counts support this clonotype. The CDR3 here is CASSYLAGGLTDTQYF. Here the CDR3 DNA reads TGTGCCAGCAGTTATCTAGCGGGGGGGCTCACAGATACGCAGTATTTT. The chain joins TRBV12-3 or TRBV12-4 to TRBJ2-3; 12 bases agree with TRBD2. The CDR3 has 16 amino acids. Germline trimming cut 4 bases from V and 2 bases from J; bases unmatched to any gene: 4.

This chain uses TRBV5-6 with TRBJ2-1; D possibly corresponds to TRBD2 (6 bases). The V end lost 4 bases, the J end lost 8 bases, and 19 bases lay between the germline ends. CDR1 is SGHDT and CDR2 is YYEEEE in the germline V gene. The CDR3 sequence is 15 residues long. The DNA of the CDR3 is TGTGCCAGCAGCCTAGGGACTCAGCCTATCGATGAGCAGTTCTTC. This sequence encodes CASSLGTQPIDEQFF.

This clonotype was observed a handful of times. The chain uses TRBV27 and TRBJ2-3; maybe TRBD1 (6 bases). Germline CDR1 MNHEY, CDR2 SMNVEV (reference sequence). The CDR3 loop spans 14 amino acids. Deletions cut 5 bases from V and 5 bases from J, with 14 bases between. The CDR3 protein is CASSPRTGIDTQYF. The CDR3 nucleotides are TGTGCCAGCAGTCCCCGAACAGGGATAGATACGCAGTATTTT.

About this clonotype: Lacking the conserved final phenylalanine or tryptophan, this CDR3 likely reflects a read error. V usage is TRBV7-2 and J usage is TRBJ2-1, with a weak D call TRBD2 (6 bases). There are 16 residues in the CDR3. V was clipped by 5 bases and J by 1 base, with 15 bases between them. CDR1 and CDR2 (germline): SGHTA, FQGNSA. The CDR3 loop is CASSQLSGGSYNEQFC. Here the CDR3 DNA reads TGTGCCAGCAGCCAACTCTCTGGGGGGTCCTACAATGAGCAGTTCTGC.

This clonotype was observed many times. The chain joins TRBV5-1 to TRBJ1-1; D gene ambiguous. This CDR3 has 14 amino acids. The V end was cut by 0 bases, the J end by 3 bases, with 9 bases between. Germline CDR1 is SGHRS and CDR2 is YFSETQ. The CDR3 protein is CASSLGDGDTEAFF. The CDR3 DNA is TGCGCCAGCAGCTTGGGCGACGGGGACACTGAAGCTTTCTTT.

A few counts support this clonotype. The chain joins TRBV20-1 to TRBJ2-7, with D possibly TRBD1 on 5 matching bases. CDR1 and CDR2 from the germline V gene are DFQATT and SNEGSKA (reference sequence). Trimming removed 6 bases at V and 5 bases at J, with 14 bases between. The CDR3 extends over 12 amino acids. The CDR3 protein is CSAPDQGDEQYF. CDR3 DNA: TGCAGTGCCCCGGATCAAGGGGACGAGCAGTACTTC.

This clonotype was found a few times. The chain employs TRBV20-1 and TRBJ1-1; 7 bases are a match to TRBD1. Unmatched junction bases numbered 7, after V lost 3 bases and J lost 0 bases. The germline gives CDR1 DFQATT, CDR2 SNEGSKA (reference sequence). The CDR3 sequence is 15 residues long. The CDR3 DNA reads as TGCAGTGCTAGCGCAGGGGGGCCCATGAACACTGAAGCTTTCTTT. Its protein product is CSASAGGPMNTEAFF.

This clonotype occurred many times. J is TRBJ1-6 and V is TRBV27; the D is unclear. The V end lost 0 bases, the J end lost 0 bases, and 9 bases lay between the germline ends. Germline V gives CDR1 MNHEY, CDR2 SMNVEV (reference sequence). There are 17 residues in the CDR3. The CDR3 reads CASSLSRRSSYNSPLHF. CDR3 nucleotide sequence: TGTGCCAGCAGTTTATCGAGGAGAAGCTCCTATAATTCACCCCTCCACTTT.

The J gene is TRBJ2-1, the V gene TRBV30; possibly TRBD2 for D (6 bases). V lost 0 bases to trimming and J lost 7 bases, with 13 bases between them. CDR3 size: 14 residues. CDR1 and CDR2 from the germline V gene are GTSNPN and SVGIG (reference sequence). The CDR3 DNA is TGTGCCTGGAGTGTGGGAGGTCCGCAGAATGAGCAGTTCTTC. Translation gives CAWSVGGPQNEQFF.

This chain joins TRBV6-5 and TRBJ2-3, with TRBD2 identical over 9 bases. With 2 bases clipped from V and 4 bases from J, the junction kept 4 bases outside the gene matches. This CDR3 region has 15 residues. Germline CDR1 is MNHEY and CDR2 is SVGAGI. CDR3 protein: CASSYGGRAPDTQYF. The CDR3 coding sequence is TGTGCCAGCAGTTACGGCGGGAGGGCCCCAGATACGCAGTATTTT.

The rearrangement links TRBV6-5 to TRBJ1-2; 8 bases align to TRBD1. Trimming removed 8 bases from V and 0 bases from J; junction bases left unmatched: 11. Germline V gene data show CDR1 as MNHEY and CDR2 as SVGAGI. CDR3 size: 16 residues. The CDR3 DNA reads as TGTGCCAGCGGCCGACAGGGGCCGAGAGCTAACTATGGCTACACCTTC. Its protein product is CASGRQGPRANYGYTF.

The chain carries TRBV20-1 and TRBJ2-1, with D unclear. The V gene lost 1 base and the J gene lost 6 bases, with 4 bases spanning the gap. Per the germline V gene, CDR1 is DFQATT and CDR2 is SNEGSKA (reference sequence). The CDR3 consists of 11 residues. CDR3 region: CSARAPNEQFF. The CDR3 nucleotides read TGCAGTGCTAGAGCCCCCAATGAGCAGTTCTTC.

This clonotype was observed many times. The chain has TRBV10-3 and TRBJ1-6, with no clear D. V was shortened by 0 bases and J by 10 bases, with 10 bases between the two germline ends. The germline gives CDR1 ENHRY, CDR2 SYGVKD. The CDR3 contains 14 residues. The chain's CDR3 is CAISESTLGSPLHF. The CDR3 DNA reads TGTGCCATCAGTGAGTCCACCCTCGGGTCACCCCTCCACTTT.

This chain connects TRBV3-1 to TRBJ2-2; possibly TRBD2 for D (6 bases). V lost 3 bases and J 4 bases, leaving 9 bases between the germline ends. CDR1 is LGHDT and CDR2 is YNNKEL in the germline V gene (reference sequence). This CDR3 has 14 amino acids. CDR3 DNA: TGTGCCAGCAGCCACGGGGGTGGCACCGGGGAGCTGTTTTTT. Amino acids: CASSHGGGTGELFF. Supplemented by reference TRBV3-1 and TRBJ2-2, the full variable domain reads DTAVSQTPKYLVTQMGNDKSIKCEQNLGHDTMYWYKQDSKKFLKIMFSYNNKELIINETVPNRFSPKSPDKAHLNLHINSLELGDSAVYFCASSHGGGTGELFFGEGSRLTVL.

Points on this clonotype: Compared with germline, one end of the junction differs, possibly owing to a read error. The chain joins TRBV6-1 to TRBJ2-1; 11 bases are a match to TRBD2. The CDR3 has 16 residues. Germline assignment: CDR1 MNHNS and CDR2 SASEGT. The CDR3 bases are TGTGCCAGCAGGGAAGGTCCTAGCGGGGGGTGCAATGAGCAGTTCTTC. This codes for CASREGPSGGCNEQFF.

This clonotype showed up many times. The rearrangement links TRBV4-1 to TRBJ1-2; possible D gene TRBD1, 6 bases. V was clipped by 0 bases and J by 4 bases, with 15 bases between them. The germline V gene has CDR1 MGHRA and CDR2 YSYEKL. CDR3 size: 16 residues. CDR3 amino acids: CASSQDRWGRAYGYTF. The CDR3, as DNA: TGCGCCAGCAGCCAAGATCGATGGGGGCGCGCCTATGGCTACACCTTC.

This clonotype appeared many times. The chain recombines TRBV5-5 with TRBJ2-6, with 10 nucleotides matching TRBD1. V dropped 3 bases and J dropped 4; count of bases not matched to a gene: 7. The V gene's germline CDR1 is SGHKS and CDR2 YYEKEE (reference sequence). This CDR3 has 17 amino acids. The CDR3 DNA reads as TGTGCCAGCAGCTACAGGACAGGGGGATCGGGGGCCAACGTCCTGACTTTC. Its translation: CASSYRTGGSGANVLTF.

V gene TRBV13 combines with J gene TRBJ2-4, with D perhaps matching TRBD1 (6 bases). The germline gives CDR1 PRHDT, CDR2 FYEKMQ (reference sequence). The CDR3 is 15 residues long. The V and J ends lost 10 bases and 6 bases respectively, with 22 bases between them. CDR3 bases: TGTGCCACCAGAGTGTGGCAGGGGCCTGGAAACATTCAGTACTTC. It is translated as CATRVWQGPGNIQYF.

This clonotype has only a few counts. This sequence joins TRBV12-3 or TRBV12-4 and TRBJ1-1; D uncertain. The CDR3 extends over 13 amino acids. V lost 7 bases and J lost 6, with 15 bases in between. Here the CDR3 reads CASTIVGSPEAFF. In nucleotides, the CDR3 is TGTGCCAGCACCATCGTGGGTAGTCCTGAAGCTTTCTTT.

In the case of this clonotype: A much larger clone differs from this one at a single base, so this may be a read error. The chain carries TRBV5-1 and TRBJ2-1; 9 bases match TRBD2. Per the germline V gene, CDR1 is SGHRS and CDR2 is YFSETQ. The CDR3 has 14 amino acids. The CDR3 reads CASGFRVAGDEQFF. CDR3 nucleotides: TGCGCCAGCGGCTTCCGGGTAGCGGGAGATGAGCAGTTCTTC.

V and J are TRBV29-1 and TRBJ2-7; D gene ambiguous. Germline CDR1 and CDR2: SQVTM and ANQGSEA. The CDR3 is 15 residues long. The ends were cut back, 5 bases at V and 3 bases at J, with 20 bases in the middle. Written as DNA, the CDR3 is TGCAGCGTTTATGCACCAATCGAACAGAACTACGAGCAGTACTTC. Amino acid sequence: CSVYAPIEQNYEQYF.